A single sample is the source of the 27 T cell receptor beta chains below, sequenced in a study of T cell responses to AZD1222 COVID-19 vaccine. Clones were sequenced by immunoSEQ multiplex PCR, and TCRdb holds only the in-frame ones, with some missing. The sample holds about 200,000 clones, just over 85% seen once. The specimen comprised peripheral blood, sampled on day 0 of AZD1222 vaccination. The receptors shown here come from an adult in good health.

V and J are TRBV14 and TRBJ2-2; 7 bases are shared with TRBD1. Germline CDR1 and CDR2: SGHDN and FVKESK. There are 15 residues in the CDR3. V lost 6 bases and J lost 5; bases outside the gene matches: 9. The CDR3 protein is CASRPTGRKTGELFF. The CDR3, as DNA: TGTGCCAGCAGACCGACAGGGAGAAAGACCGGGGAGCTGTTTTTT.

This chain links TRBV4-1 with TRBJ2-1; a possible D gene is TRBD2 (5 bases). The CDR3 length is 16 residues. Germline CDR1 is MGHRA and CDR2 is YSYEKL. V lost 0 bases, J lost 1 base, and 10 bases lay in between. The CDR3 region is CASSQDPEGSYNEQFF. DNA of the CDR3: TGCGCCAGCAGCCAAGACCCTGAGGGTTCCTACAATGAGCAGTTCTTC.

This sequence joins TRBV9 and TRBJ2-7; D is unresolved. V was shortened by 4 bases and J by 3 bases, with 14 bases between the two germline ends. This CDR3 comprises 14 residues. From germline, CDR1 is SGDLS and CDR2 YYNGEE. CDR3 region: CASSPNANGYEQYF. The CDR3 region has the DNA TGTGCCAGCAGCCCCAACGCCAACGGCTACGAGCAGTACTTC. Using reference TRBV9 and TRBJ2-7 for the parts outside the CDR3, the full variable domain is DSGVTQTPKHLITATGQRVTLRCSPRSGDLSVYWYQQSLDQGLQFLIQYYNGEERAKGNILERFSAQQFPDLHSELNLSSLELGDSALYFCASSPNANGYEQYFGPGTRLTVT.

The DNA of the CDR3 is TGTGCCTGGAGCCCTAGGGACAGGGGGTCCTACGAGCAGTACTTC. This encodes CAWSPRDRGSYEQYF. V and J are TRBV30 and TRBJ2-7, with 11 bases that match TRBD1. Germline assignment: CDR1 GTSNPN and CDR2 SVGIG (reference sequence). V shed 3 bases and J 1 base; nucleotides not matched to a gene: 5. The CDR3 totals 15 residues.

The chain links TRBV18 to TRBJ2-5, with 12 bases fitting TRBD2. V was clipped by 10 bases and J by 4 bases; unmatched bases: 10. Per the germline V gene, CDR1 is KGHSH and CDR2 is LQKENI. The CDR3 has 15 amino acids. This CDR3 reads CANSLAGGPGETQYF. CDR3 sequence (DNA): TGTGCCAACTCCCTAGCGGGGGGGCCGGGAGAGACCCAGTACTTC.

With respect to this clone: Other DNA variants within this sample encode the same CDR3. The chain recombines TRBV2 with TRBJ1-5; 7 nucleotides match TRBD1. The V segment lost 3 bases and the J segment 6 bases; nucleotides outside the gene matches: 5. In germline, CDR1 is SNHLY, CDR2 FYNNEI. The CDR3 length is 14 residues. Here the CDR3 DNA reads TGTGCCAGCAGTGAGGGGCAGGGGGGTCAGCCCCAGCATTTT. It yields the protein CASSEGQGGQPQHF.

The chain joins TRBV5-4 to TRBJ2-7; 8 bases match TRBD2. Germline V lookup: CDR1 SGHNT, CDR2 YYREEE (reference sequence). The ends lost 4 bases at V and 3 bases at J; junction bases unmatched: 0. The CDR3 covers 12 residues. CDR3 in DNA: TGTGCCAGCAGCCGGGAGGGCTACGAGCAGTACTTC. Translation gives CASSREGYEQYF.

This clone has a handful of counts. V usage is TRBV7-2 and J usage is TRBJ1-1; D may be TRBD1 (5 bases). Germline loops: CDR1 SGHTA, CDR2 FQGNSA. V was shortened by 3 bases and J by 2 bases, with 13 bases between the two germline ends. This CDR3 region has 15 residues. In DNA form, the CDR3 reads TGTGCCAGCAGCTTTACCAGACAGCTTAACACTGAAGCTTTCTTT. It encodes CASSFTRQLNTEAFF.

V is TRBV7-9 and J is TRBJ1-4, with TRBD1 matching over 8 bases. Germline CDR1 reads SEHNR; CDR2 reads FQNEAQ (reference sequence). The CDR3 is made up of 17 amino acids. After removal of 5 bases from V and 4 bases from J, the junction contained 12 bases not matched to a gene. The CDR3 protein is CASSPPDREPGNEKLFF. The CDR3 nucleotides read TGTGCCAGCAGCCCGCCGGACAGGGAGCCCGGTAATGAAAAACTGTTTTTT.

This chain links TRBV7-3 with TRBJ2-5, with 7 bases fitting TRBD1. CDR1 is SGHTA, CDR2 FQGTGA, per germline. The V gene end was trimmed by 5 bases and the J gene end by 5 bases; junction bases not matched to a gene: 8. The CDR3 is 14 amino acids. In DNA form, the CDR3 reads TGTGCCAGCAGCCCCCGGACAGGTGGGGAGACCCAGTACTTC. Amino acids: CASSPRTGGETQYF.

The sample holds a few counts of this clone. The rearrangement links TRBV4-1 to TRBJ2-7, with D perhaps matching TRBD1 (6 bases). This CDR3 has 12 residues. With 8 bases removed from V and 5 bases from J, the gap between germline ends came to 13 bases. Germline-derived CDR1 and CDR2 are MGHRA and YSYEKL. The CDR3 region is CASYTGSHEQYF. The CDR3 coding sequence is TGCGCCAGCTATACAGGGAGCCACGAGCAGTACTTC.

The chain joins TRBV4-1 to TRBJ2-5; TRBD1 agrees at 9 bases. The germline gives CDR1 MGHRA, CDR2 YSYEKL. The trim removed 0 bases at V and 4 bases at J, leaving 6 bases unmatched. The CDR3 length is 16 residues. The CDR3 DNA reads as TGCGCCAGCAGCCAAGAATCCGGGACAGGGCGAGAGACCCAGTACTTC. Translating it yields CASSQESGTGRETQYF.

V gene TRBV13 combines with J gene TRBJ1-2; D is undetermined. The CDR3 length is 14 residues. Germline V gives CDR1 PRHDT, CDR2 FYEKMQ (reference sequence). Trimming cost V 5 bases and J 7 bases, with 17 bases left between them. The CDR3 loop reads CASSVRALGSGYTF. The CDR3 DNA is TGTGCCAGCAGCGTCCGGGCCCTGGGGTCTGGCTACACCTTC.

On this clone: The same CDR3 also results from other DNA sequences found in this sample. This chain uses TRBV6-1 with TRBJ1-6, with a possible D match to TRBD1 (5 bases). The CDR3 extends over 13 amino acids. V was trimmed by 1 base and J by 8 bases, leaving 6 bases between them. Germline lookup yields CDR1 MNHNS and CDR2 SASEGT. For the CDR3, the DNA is TGTGCCAGCAGTGAAGTCAGGGATTCACCCCTCCACTTT. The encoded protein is CASSEVRDSPLHF.

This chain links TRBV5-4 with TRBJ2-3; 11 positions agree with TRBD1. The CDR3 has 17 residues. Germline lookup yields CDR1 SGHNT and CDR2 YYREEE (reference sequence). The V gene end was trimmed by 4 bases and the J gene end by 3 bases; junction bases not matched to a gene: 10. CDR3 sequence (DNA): TGTGCCAGCAGCCCACGGACAGGGGGCGCAGCTACAGATACGCAGTATTTT. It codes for CASSPRTGGAATDTQYF.

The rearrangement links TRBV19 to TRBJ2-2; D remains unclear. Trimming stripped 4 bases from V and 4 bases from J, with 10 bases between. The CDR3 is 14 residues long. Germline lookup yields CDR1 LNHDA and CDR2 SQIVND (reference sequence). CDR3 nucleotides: TGTGCCAGTAGTAAGGAGTTGACCACCGGGGAGCTGTTTTTT. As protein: CASSKELTTGELFF.

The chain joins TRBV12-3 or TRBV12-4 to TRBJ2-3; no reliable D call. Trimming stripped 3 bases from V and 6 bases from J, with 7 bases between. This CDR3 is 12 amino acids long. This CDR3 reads CASSFYQDTQYF. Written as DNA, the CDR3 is TGTGCCAGCAGTTTTTACCAGGATACGCAGTATTTT.

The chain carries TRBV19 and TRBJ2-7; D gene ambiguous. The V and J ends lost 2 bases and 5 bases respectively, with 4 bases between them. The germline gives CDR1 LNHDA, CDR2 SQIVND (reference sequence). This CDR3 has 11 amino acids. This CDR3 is CASSIRNEQYF. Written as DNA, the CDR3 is TGTGCCAGTAGTATACGGAACGAGCAGTACTTC.

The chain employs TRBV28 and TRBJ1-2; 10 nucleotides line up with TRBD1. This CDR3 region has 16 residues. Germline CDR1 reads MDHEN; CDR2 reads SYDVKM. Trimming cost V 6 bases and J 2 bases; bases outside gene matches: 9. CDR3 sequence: CASRSGTGAFNYGYTF. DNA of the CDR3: TGTGCCAGCAGGTCCGGGACAGGGGCGTTCAACTATGGCTACACCTTC.

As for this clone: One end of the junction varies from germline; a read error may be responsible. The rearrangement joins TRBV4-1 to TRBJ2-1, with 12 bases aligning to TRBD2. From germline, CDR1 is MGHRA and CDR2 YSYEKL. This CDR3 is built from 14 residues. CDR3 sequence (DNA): TGCGCCACCAGCGGACTAGCGGGGTACAATGAGCAGTTCTTC. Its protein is CATSGLAGYNEQFF.

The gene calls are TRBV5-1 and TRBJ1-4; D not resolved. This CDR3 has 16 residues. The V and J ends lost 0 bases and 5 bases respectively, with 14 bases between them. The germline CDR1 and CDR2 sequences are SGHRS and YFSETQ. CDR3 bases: TGCGCCAGCAGCTTGGAGGGTGGTAGGTTAAATGAAAAACTGTTTTTT. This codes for CASSLEGGRLNEKLFF.

The CDR3 region is CAWGGSSGANVLTF. CDR3 nucleotide sequence: TGTGCCTGGGGGGGGTCCTCTGGGGCCAACGTCCTGACTTTC. The chain employs TRBV30 and TRBJ2-6, with D maybe TRBD2 (6 bases). The ends were cut back, 5 bases at V and 0 bases at J, with 8 bases in the middle. CDR1 GTSNPN and CDR2 SVGIG come from the germline V gene (reference sequence). The CDR3 sequence is 14 residues long.

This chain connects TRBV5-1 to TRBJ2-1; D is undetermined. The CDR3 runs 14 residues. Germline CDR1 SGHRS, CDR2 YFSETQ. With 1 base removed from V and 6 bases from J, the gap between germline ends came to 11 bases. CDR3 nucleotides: TGCGCCAGCAGCTTGATGGGTCATCCCAATGAGCAGTTCTTC. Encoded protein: CASSLMGHPNEQFF.

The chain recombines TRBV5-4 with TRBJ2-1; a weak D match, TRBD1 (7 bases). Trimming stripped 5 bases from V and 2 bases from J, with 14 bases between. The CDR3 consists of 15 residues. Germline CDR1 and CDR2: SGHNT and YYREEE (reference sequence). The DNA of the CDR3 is TGTGCCAGCAGTTCTGGAGGGACAGCCTACAATGAGCAGTTCTTC. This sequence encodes CASSSGGTAYNEQFF.

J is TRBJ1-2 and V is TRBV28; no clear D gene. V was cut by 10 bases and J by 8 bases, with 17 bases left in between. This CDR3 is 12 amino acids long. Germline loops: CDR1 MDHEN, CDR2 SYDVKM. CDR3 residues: CATLNPLRGYTF. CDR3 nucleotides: TGTGCCACCCTTAATCCCCTGCGGGGCTACACCTTC.

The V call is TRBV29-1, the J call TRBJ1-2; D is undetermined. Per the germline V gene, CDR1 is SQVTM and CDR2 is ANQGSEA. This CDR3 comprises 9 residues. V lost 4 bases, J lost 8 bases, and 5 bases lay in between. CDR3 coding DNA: TGCAGCGTTGTACCCGGCTACACCTTC. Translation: CSVVPGYTF.

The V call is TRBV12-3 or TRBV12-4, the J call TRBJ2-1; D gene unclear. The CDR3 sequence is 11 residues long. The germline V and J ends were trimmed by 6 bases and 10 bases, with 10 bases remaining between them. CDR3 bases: TGTGCCAGCAGCAACCCCGTAGAGCAGTTCTTC. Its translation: CASSNPVEQFF.